This TCR beta chain was observed in a study of beta chain features in type 1 diabetes. General study findings and limits: Any HLA-type effect on TCRB rearrangement remained unresolved here. In every one of the four CD4+ subsets, TCRB CDR3s were moderately but significantly shorter in Type 1 diabetes patients. Although PCR might favor shorter templates, it would do so equally in patients and controls. Fewer junction insertions and more nucleotide deletions appeared in type 1 diabetes patients.

The investigators reverse transcribed all of the isolated RNA, so they sequenced expressed TCRB transcripts. Assay used: immunoSEQ multiplex PCR; TCRdb lists only in-frame clones, some missing. The table shows 240,000 or so clones, with roughly 20% occurring only once. Blood was collected once per donor into heparin, averaging about 116 mL. CDR3 length: 16 amino acids. The germline gives CDR1 LNHDA, CDR2 SQIVND (reference sequence). Germline trimming cut 5 bases from V and 4 bases from J; bases unmatched to any gene: 8. As to this clone: Antigen specificity is unknown.

This sequence originates from a woman aged 40 to 50 with type 1 diabetes. The specimen sequenced was naive CD4+ T cells from blood. This chain uses TRBV19 with TRBJ2-1; TRBD2 matches at 10 bases. Here the CDR3 reads CASSPWTSGDYNEQFF. DNA for the CDR3: TGTGCCAGTAGTCCTTGGACTAGCGGCGATTACAATGAGCAGTTCTTC.